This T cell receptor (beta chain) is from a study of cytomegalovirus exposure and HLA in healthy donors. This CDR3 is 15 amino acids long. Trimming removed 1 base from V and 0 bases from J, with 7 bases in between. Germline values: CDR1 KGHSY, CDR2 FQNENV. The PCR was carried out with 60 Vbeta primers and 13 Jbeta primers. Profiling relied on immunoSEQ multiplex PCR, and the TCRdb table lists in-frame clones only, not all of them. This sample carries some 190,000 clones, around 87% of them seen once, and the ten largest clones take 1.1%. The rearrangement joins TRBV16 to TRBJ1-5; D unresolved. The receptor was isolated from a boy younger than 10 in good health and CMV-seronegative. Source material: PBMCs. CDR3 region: CASSQWPYSNQPQHF. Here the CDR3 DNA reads TGTGCCAGCAGCCAATGGCCGTATAGCAATCAGCCCCAGCATTTT.